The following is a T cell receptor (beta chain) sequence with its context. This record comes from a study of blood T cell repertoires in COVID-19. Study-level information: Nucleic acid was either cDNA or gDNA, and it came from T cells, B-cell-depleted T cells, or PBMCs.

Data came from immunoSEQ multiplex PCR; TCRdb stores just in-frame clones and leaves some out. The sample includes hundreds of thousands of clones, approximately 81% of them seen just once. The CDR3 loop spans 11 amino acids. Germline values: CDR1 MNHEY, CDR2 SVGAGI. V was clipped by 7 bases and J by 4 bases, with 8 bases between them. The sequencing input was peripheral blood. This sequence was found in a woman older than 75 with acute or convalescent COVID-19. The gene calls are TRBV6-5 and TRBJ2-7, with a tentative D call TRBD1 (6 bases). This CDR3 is CASTRGYEQYF. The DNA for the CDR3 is TGTGCCAGCACCAGGGGTTACGAGCAGTACTTC.